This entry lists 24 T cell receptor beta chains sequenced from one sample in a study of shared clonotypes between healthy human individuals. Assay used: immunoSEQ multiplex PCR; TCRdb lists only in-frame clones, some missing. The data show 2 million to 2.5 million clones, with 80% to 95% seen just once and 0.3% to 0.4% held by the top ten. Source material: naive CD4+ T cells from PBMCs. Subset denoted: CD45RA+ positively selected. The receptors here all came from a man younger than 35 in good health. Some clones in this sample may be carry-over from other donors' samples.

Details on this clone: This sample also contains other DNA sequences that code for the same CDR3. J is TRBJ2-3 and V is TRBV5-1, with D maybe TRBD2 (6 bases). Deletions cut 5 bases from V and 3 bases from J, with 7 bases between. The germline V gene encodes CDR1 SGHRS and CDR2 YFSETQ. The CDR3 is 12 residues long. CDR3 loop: CASSRGTDTQYF. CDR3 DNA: TGCGCCAGCAGTCGGGGGACAGATACGCAGTATTTT.

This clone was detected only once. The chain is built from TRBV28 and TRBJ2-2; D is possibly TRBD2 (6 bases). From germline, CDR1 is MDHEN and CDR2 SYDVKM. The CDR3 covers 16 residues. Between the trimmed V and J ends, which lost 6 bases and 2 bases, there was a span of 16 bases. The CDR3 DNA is TGTGCCAGCAGCCTCGGAGGGGCCATCAACACCGGGGAGCTGTTTTTT. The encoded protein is CASSLGGAINTGELFF.

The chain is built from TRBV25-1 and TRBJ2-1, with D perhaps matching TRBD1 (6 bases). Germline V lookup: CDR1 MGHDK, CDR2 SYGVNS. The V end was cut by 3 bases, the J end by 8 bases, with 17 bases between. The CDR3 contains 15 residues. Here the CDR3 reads CASSDDRFGRDEQFF. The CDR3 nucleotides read TGTGCCAGCAGTGACGACAGGTTTGGTAGGGATGAGCAGTTCTTC. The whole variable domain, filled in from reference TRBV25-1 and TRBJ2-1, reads EADIYQTPRYLVIGTGKKITLECSQTMGHDKMYWYQQDPGMELHLIHYSYGVNSTEKGDLSSESTVSRIRTEHFPLTLESARPSHTSQYLCASSDDRFGRDEQFFGPGTRLTVL.

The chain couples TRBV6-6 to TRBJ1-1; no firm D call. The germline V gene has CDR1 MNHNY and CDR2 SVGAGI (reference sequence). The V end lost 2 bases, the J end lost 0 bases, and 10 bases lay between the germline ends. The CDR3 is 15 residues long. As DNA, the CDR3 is TGTGCCAGCAGTTACCCTGGGAACATGAACACTGAAGCTTTCTTT. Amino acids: CASSYPGNMNTEAFF.

CDR3 nucleotides: TGTGCCAGCAGTCCCAGGACAGGGACGTCCTACGAGCAGTACTTC. Amino acid sequence: CASSPRTGTSYEQYF. This chain joins TRBV27 and TRBJ2-7, with 8 bases matching TRBD1. CDR3 length: 15 amino acids. V gave up 5 bases and J gave up 1 base; unmatched junction bases: 7. CDR1 MNHEY and CDR2 SMNVEV come from the germline V gene (reference sequence).

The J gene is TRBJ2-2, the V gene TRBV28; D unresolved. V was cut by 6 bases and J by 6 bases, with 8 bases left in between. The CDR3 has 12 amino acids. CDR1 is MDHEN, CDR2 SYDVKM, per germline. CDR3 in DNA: TGTGCCAGCAGAATTTTCTCCGGGGAGCTGTTTTTT. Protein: CASRIFSGELFF.

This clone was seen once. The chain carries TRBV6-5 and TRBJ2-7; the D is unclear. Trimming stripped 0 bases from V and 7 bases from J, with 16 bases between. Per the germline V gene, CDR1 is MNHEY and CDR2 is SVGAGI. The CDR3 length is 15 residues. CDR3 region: CASSYSPVAIGEQYF. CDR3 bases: TGTGCCAGCAGTTACTCGCCGGTCGCGATCGGGGAGCAGTACTTC.

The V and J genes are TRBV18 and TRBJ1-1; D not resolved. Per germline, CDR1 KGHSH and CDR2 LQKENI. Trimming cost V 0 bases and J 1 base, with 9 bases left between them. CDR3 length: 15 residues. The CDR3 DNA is TGTGCCAGCTCACCACCCTCGACACCGAACACTGAAGCTTTCTTT. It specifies CASSPPSTPNTEAFF.

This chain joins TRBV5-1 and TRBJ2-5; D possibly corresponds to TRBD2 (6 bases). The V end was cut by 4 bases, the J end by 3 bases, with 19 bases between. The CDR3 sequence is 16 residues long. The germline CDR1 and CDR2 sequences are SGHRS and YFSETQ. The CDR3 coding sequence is TGCGCCAGCAGCCCCTCCGCGGGGTTCGGGGAAGAGACCCAGTACTTC. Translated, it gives CASSPSAGFGEETQYF.

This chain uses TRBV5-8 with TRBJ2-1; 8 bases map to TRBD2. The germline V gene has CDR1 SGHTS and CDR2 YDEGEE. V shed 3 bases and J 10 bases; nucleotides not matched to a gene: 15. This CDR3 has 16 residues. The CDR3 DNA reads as TGTGCCAGCAGCTGGCCTAAAGCGGGAGCGGCCACGGAGCAGTTCTTC. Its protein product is CASSWPKAGAATEQFF. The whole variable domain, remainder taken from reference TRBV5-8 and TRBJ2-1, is EAGVTQSPTHLIKTRGQQATLRCSPISGHTSVYWYQQALGLGLQFLLWYDEGEERNRGNFPPRFSGRQFPNYSSELNVNALELEDSALYLCASSWPKAGAATEQFFGPGTRLTVL.

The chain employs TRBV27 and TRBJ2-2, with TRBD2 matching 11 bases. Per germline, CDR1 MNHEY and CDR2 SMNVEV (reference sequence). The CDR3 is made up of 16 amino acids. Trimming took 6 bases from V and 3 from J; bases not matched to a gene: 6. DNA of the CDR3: TGTGCCAGCAGCCTTAGCGGGAGGGAATACACCGGGGAGCTGTTTTTT. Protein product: CASSLSGREYTGELFF.

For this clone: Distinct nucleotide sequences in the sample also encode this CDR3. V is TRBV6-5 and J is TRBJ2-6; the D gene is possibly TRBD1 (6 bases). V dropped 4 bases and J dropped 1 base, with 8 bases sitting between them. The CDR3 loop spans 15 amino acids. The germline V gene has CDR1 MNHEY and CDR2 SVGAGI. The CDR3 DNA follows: TGTGCCAGCAGTTCACAGGGATCTGGGGCCAACGTCCTGACTTTC. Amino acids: CASSSQGSGANVLTF.

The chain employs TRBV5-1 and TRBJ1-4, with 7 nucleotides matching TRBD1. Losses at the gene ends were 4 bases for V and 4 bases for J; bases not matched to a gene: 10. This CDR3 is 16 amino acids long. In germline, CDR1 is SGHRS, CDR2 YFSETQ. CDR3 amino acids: CASSPRDSSFNEKLFF. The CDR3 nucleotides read TGCGCCAGCAGCCCCCGGGACAGTTCCTTTAATGAAAAACTGTTTTTT.

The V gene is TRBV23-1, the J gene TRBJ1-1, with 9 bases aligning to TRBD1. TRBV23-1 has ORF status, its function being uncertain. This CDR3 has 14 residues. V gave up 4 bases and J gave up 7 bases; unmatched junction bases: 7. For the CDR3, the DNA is TGCGCCAGCAGTCCTTGGGACAGGGAAAGTGAAGCTTTCTTT. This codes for CASSPWDRESEAFF.

The CDR3 is CASSIPGSTEAFF. The DNA for the CDR3 is TGTGCCAGTAGTATTCCTGGAAGCACTGAAGCTTTCTTT. The chain employs TRBV19 and TRBJ1-1; D gene ambiguous. The germline V gene has CDR1 LNHDA and CDR2 SQIVND (reference sequence). The V gene lost 3 bases and the J gene lost 4 bases, with 9 bases spanning the gap. CDR3 length equals 13 residues.

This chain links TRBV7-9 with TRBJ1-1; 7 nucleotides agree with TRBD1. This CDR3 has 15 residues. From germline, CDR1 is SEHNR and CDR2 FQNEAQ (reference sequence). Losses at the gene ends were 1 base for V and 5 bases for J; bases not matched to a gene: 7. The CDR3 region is CASSLEDRVGTEAFF. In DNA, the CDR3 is TGTGCCAGCAGCTTAGAAGACAGGGTGGGGACTGAAGCTTTCTTT.

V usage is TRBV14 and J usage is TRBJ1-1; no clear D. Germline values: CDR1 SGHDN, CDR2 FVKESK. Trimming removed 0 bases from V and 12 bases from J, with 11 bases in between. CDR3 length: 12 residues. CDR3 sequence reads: CASSQDSPKTFF. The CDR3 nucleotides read TGTGCCAGCAGCCAAGATAGCCCGAAGACTTTCTTT.

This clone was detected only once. Here the CDR3 DNA reads TGTGCCAGCAGCGGCAGGGCCGAAGATACGCAGTATTTT. It translates to CASSGRAEDTQYF. This chain joins TRBV9 and TRBJ2-3; maybe TRBD1 (5 bases). This CDR3 is built from 13 residues. V was cut by 3 bases and J by 5 bases, with 10 bases left in between. Germline V gives CDR1 SGDLS, CDR2 YYNGEE.

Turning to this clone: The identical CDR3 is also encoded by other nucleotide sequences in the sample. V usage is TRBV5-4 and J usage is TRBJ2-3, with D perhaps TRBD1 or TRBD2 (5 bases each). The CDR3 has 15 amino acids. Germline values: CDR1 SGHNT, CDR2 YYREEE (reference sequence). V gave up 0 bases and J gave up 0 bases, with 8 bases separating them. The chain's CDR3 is CASSLGGSSTDTQYF. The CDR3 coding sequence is TGTGCCAGCAGCTTGGGGGGGTCCAGCACAGATACGCAGTATTTT.

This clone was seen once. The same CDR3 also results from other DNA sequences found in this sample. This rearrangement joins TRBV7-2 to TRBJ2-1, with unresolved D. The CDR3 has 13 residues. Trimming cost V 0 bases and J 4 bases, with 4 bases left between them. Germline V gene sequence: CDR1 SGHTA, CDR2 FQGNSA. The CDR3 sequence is CASSLAVYNEQFF. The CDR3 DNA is TGTGCCAGCAGCTTAGCGGTTTACAATGAGCAGTTCTTC.

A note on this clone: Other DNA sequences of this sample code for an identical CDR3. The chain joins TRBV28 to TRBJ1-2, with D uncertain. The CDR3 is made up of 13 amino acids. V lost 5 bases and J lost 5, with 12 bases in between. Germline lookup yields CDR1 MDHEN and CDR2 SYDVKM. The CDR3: CASSPGQSYGYTF. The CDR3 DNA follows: TGTGCCAGCAGTCCCGGCCAGAGTTATGGCTACACCTTC.

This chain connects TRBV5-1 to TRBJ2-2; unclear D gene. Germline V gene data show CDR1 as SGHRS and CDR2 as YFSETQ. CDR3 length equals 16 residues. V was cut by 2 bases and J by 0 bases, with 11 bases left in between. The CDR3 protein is CASSLLGATNTGELFF. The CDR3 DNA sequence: TGCGCCAGCAGCTTACTGGGCGCGACGAACACCGGGGAGCTGTTTTTT.

Written as DNA, the CDR3 is TGCGCCAGCAGCTGGGGGACGCTAGGGCAAGAGACCCAGTACTTC. Protein sequence: CASSWGTLGQETQYF. The chain has TRBV5-1 and TRBJ2-5; either TRBD1 or TRBD2 may supply D (5 bases each). Germline CDR1 and CDR2: SGHRS and YFSETQ. Trimming pared 3 bases from V and 2 bases from J, leaving 14 bases between. This CDR3 comprises 15 residues.

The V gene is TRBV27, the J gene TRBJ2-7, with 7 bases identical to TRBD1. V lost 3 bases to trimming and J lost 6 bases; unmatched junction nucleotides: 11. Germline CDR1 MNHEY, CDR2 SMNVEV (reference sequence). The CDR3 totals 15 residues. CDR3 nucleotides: TGTGCCAGCAGTTTCCGGGACAGTGGTTTGGGCGAGCAGTACTTC. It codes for CASSFRDSGLGEQYF.